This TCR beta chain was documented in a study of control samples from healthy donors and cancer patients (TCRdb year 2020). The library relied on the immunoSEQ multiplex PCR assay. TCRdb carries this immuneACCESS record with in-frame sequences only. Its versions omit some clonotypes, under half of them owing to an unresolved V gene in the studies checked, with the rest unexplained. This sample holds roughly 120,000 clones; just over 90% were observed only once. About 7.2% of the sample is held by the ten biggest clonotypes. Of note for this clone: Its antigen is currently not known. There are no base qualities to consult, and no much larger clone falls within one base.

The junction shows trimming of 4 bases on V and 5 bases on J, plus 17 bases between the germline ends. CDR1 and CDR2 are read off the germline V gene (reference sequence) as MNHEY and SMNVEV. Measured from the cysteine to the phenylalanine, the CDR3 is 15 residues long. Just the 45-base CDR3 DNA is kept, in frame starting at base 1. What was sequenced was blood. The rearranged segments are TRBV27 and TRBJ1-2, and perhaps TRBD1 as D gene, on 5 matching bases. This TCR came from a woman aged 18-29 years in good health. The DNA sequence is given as TGTGCCAGCAGTTCATTTCGGATGGGGGTGTATGGCTACACCTTC. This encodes CASSSFRMGVYGYTF.